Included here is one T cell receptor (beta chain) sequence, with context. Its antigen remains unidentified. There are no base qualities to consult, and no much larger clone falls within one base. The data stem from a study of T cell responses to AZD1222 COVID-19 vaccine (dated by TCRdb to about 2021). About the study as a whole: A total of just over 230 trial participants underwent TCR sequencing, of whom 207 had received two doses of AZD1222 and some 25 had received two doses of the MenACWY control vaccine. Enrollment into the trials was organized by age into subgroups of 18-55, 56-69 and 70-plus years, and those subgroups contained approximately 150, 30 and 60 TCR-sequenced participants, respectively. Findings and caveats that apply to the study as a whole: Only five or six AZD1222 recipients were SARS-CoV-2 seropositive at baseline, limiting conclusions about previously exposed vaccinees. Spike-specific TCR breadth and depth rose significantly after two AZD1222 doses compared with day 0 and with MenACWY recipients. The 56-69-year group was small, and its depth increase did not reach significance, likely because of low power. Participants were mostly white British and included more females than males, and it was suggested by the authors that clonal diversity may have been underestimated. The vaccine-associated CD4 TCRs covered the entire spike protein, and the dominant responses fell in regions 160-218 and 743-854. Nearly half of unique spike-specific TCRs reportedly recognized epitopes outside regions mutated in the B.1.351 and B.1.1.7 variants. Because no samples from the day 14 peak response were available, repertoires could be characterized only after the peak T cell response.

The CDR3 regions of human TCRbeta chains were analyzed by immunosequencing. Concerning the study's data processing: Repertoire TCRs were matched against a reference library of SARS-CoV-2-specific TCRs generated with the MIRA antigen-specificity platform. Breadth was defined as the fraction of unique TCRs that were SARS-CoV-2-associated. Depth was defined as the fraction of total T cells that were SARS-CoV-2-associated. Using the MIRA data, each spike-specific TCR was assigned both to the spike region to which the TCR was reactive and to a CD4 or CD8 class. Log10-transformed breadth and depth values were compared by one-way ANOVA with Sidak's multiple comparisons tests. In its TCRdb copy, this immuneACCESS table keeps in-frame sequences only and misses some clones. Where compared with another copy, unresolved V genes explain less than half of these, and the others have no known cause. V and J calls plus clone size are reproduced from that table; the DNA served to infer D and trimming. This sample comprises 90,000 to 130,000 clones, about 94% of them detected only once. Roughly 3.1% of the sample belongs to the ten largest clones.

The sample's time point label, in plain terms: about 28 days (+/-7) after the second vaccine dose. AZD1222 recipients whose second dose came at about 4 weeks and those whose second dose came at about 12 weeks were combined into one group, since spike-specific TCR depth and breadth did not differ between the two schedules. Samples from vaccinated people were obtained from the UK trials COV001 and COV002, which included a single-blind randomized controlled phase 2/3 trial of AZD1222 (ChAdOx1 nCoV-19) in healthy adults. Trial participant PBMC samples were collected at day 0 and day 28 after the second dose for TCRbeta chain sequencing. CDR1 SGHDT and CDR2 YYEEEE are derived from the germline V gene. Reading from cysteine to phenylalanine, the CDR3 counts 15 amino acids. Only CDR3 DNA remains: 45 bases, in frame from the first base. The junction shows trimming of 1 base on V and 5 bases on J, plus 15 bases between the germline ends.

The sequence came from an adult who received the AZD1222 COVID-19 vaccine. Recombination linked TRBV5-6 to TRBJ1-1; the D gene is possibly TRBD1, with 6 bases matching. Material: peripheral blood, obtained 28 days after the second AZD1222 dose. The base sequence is TGTGCCAGCAGCTTGAGCGTCGGAGGGGGGACTGAAGCTTTCTTT. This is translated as CASSLSVGGGTEAFF.